Included here is one TCR beta chain sequence, with context. Germline V CDR1 and CDR2: GTSNPN, SVGIG (reference sequence). The CDR3 runs 14 residues. With 1 base removed from V and 3 bases from J, the gap between germline ends came to 13 bases. These data are taken from a study of blood T cell repertoires in COVID-19. Study in general: COVID-19 samples collected from the United States, Italy and Spain covered acute and convalescent phases. T cells, B-cell-depleted T cells, or PBMCs provided the cDNA or gDNA that served as material.

Original processing methods: Estimates of nucleated cell counts were drawn from the amplification of reference gene primers. Generated by immunoSEQ multiplex PCR, the TCRdb table keeps only in-frame clones and is missing some. D and trimming were read from the DNA, whereas the V and J calls and clone size are those reported in that table. The sample has 200,000 to 250,000 clones; just under 85% are singletons. The clonotype was recovered from a woman aged 55-69 years with active or convalescent COVID-19. Sequencing used peripheral blood. V is TRBV30 and J is TRBJ2-7, with D maybe TRBD2 (6 bases). The CDR3 spells CAWSAGTGDYEQYF. Here the CDR3 DNA reads TGTGCCTGGAGTGCCGGGACTGGGGACTACGAGCAGTACTTC.